This is a list of T cell receptor beta chains from one sample in a study of OX40 agonist ivuxolimab in advanced cancers. Libraries were prepared by immunoSEQ multiplex PCR; TCRdb keeps only in-frame clonotypes and omits some of them. The sample comprises tens of thousands of clones, 80% of which are singletons, and 10% rests with the top ten. This specimen consisted of CD4+ or CD8+ T cells sorted from blood, obtained in a trial of the OX40 agonist ivuxolimab. The receptors stem from an adult with an advanced solid tumor such as melanoma, head and neck, liver or kidney cancer. The CDR3 runs from the conserved cysteine through the conserved F or W. D genes are given only for firm matches. Clone size is shown for a subset of rows, as once, few, many or a class of expanded clone.

D gene,clone size,V gene,J gene,CDR3 DNA,CDR3 protein
TRBD1,NA,TRBV28,TRBJ1-3,TGTGCCAGCGGGACAGGGCTAGGAAACACCATATATTTT,CASGTGLGNTIYF
NA,NA,TRBV18,TRBJ1-3,TGTGCCAGCTCACCGGGTAGACAGGACCTCTCTGGAAACACCATATATTTT,CASSPGRQDLSGNTIYF
NA,NA,TRBV4-2,TRBJ2-5,TGTGCCAGCAGCGTACAGGGAAGTGAGACCCAGTACTTC,CASSVQGSETQYF
TRBD1,NA,TRBV2,TRBJ2-5,TGTGCCACCGACAGGGGCGTAGAAGAGACCCAGTACTTC,CATDRGVEETQYF
TRBD1,NA,TRBV18,TRBJ2-7,TGTGCCAGCTCACCGCAACAGGGGGCCCACGAGCAGTACTTC,CASSPQQGAHEQYF
NA,NA,TRBV9,TRBJ1-1,TGTGCCAGCAGCGTAGCTGGTTCCGGGACGAACACTGAAGCTTTCTTT,CASSVAGSGTNTEAFF
TRBD1,NA,TRBV6-1,TRBJ1-2,TGTGCCAGCAGTGAAGGGGGACAGGGCCTTAATGGCTACACCTTC,CASSEGGQGLNGYTF
NA,few,TRBV25-1,TRBJ1-1,TGTGCCAGCACGTTCGGGAAGGGTGAAGCTTTCTTT,CASTFGKGEAFF
NA,NA,TRBV5-1,TRBJ2-2,TGCGCCAGCACCTTAGACAGTGTGAACACCGGGGAGCTGTTTTTT,CASTLDSVNTGELFF
TRBD1,NA,TRBV7-6,TRBJ1-5,TGTGCCAGCAGCCGGGACAGGGCTAGGGGTCAGCCCCAGCATTTT,CASSRDRARGQPQHF
NA,few,TRBV7-9,TRBJ1-1,TGTGCCAGCAGCCCTAGTTCGAACACTGAAGCTTTCTTT,CASSPSSNTEAFF
NA,NA,TRBV10-3,TRBJ1-3,TGTGCCATCAGTGTTCAGGGTGGAAACACCATATATTTT,CAISVQGGNTIYF
NA,medium-sized,TRBV7-9,TRBJ1-5,TGTGCCAGCAGCTTACCGGGGAGGAATCAGCCCCAGCATTTT,CASSLPGRNQPQHF
NA,NA,TRBV27,TRBJ2-1,TGTGCCAGCAGTTTAGGCAATGAGCAGTTCTTC,CASSLGNEQFF
TRBD1,NA,TRBV5-1,TRBJ1-2,TGCGCCAGCAGCTTGACAGGGGGAGCTAACTATGGCTACACCTTC,CASSLTGGANYGYTF
NA,once,TRBV28,TRBJ2-7,TGTGCCAGCAGTTTAGAAGGGACCCCCTCCTACGAGCAGTACTTC,CASSLEGTPSYEQYF
TRBD1,NA,TRBV29-1,TRBJ2-3,TGCAGCGTTCCAAGGACAGGGATTGAAGATACGCAGTATTTT,CSVPRTGIEDTQYF
TRBD1,NA,TRBV2,TRBJ1-1,TGTGCCAGCGCTTTACAGGGGGTGGCGAACACTGAAGCTTTCTTT,CASALQGVANTEAFF
NA,NA,TRBV29-1,TRBJ1-1,TGCAGCGTTGAAGACAGGGTTTATGCTTTCTTT,CSVEDRVYAFF
NA,NA,TRBV6-1,TRBJ1-2,TGTGCCAGCGATAAGGACAGCACCTTCTATGGCTACACCTTC,CASDKDSTFYGYTF
NA,NA,TRBV7-6,TRBJ2-3,TGTGCCAGCAGCTTAGGCGGTATCACAGATACGCAGTATTTT,CASSLGGITDTQYF
NA,NA,TRBV28,TRBJ2-5,TGTGCCAGCAGTTTACCCCCCGTGGAGACCCAGTACTTC,CASSLPPVETQYF
NA,NA,TRBV6-6,TRBJ1-1,TGTGCCAGCAGTTCCGACGGAGGCACTGAAGCTTTCTTT,CASSSDGGTEAFF
TRBD2,NA,TRBV9,TRBJ2-5,TGTGCCAGCAGCCATAGAGTCCTAGCGGAGGAGACCCAGTACTTC,CASSHRVLAEETQYF
NA,NA,TRBV30,TRBJ2-1,TGTGCCTGGAATGGACCAGTCGATGAGCAGTTCTTC,CAWNGPVDEQFF
NA,NA,TRBV6-5,TRBJ1-2,TGTGCCAGCAGTCACCACTCTAACTATGGCTACACCTTC,CASSHHSNYGYTF